Each of the 23 T cell receptor beta chains below was sequenced from the same sample in a study of T cells in Graves' hyperthyroidism and ophthalmopathy. From RNA transcripts, TCR beta CDR3 regions were amplified. Researchers ran a first-round RT-PCR on the TCR CDR3 using the HTBI primer set. TCRdb recomputed calls from the multiplex PCR reads with MiXCR, one row per CDR3 protein. The data show approximately 700,000 distinct CDR3 sequences, roughly 46% seen once. The sample was peripheral blood or thyroid tissue (not recorded which). The origin of the receptors is an adult man with Graves' disease, either hyperthyroidism or ophthalmopathy (not recorded which).

This clonotype was counted a few times. This sequence joins TRBV20-1 and TRBJ1-1; D possibly corresponds to TRBD1 (6 bases). This CDR3 has 15 residues. Germline V lookup: CDR1 DFQATT, CDR2 SNEGSKA (reference sequence). Trimming removed 3 bases from V and 2 bases from J, with 16 bases in between. The CDR3: CSARIEDSLNTEAFF. CDR3 bases: TGCAGTGCTAGGATAGAGGACAGCCTTAACACTGAAGCTTTCTTT.

The chain joins TRBV7-8 to TRBJ1-5; D remains unclear. Trimming took 5 bases from V and 0 from J, leaving 14 bases between them. CDR1 is SGHVS and CDR2 is FQNEAQ in the germline V gene. The CDR3 loop spans 16 amino acids. This chain's CDR3 is CASSQVFGVSNQPQHF. CDR3 DNA: TGTGCCAGCAGCCAAGTTTTTGGGGTTAGCAATCAGCCCCAGCATTTT. The complete variable domain, with remaining parts taken from reference TRBV7-8 and TRBJ1-5, reads GAGVSQSPRYKVAKRGQDVALRCDPISGHVSLFWYQQALGQGPEFLTYFQNEAQLDKSGLPSDRFFAERPEGSVSTLKIQRTQQEDSAVYLCASSQVFGVSNQPQHFGDGTRLSIL.

The sample holds many counts of this clonotype. The genes are TRBV9 and TRBJ2-7; D unresolved. Germline CDR1 is SGDLS and CDR2 is YYNGEE. Between the trimmed V and J ends, which lost 6 bases and 2 bases, there was a span of 18 bases. This CDR3 has 15 residues. In DNA, the CDR3 is TGTGCCAGCACCCCCTCCACCGACGGAGCCTACGAGCAGTACTTC. It specifies CASTPSTDGAYEQYF.

The rearrangement joins TRBV4-1 to TRBJ1-2; 8 nucleotides agree with TRBD1. The CDR3 loop spans 14 amino acids. J lost 8 bases, V lost 2 bases, and 7 bases had no gene match. CDR1 and CDR2 from the germline V gene are MGHRA and YSYEKL. DNA of the CDR3: TGCGCCAGCAGCCAACCGAGGACAGGGCGAGGCTACACCTTC. Translating it yields CASSQPRTGRGYTF.

Ten or more counts support this clonotype. The chain combines TRBV9 with TRBJ1-5, with D uncertain. Germline-derived CDR1 and CDR2 are SGDLS and YYNGEE. Trimming took 8 bases from V and 7 from J, leaving 16 bases between them. The CDR3 spans 13 residues. The CDR3 nucleotides read TGTGCCAGTAGTGTAGAGGGAGGCCAGCCCCAGCATTTT. Its protein product is CASSVEGGQPQHF.

The rearrangement uses TRBV20-1 and TRBJ2-7; 12 bases fit TRBD2. The CDR3 is 14 residues long. V was pared by 6 bases and J by 3 bases, with 6 bases of the junction left unmatched. Germline lookup yields CDR1 DFQATT and CDR2 SNEGSKA (reference sequence). CDR3: CSAFPTSGGYEQYF. Here the CDR3 DNA reads TGCAGTGCCTTCCCGACTAGCGGGGGCTACGAGCAGTACTTC.

V is TRBV5-1 and J is TRBJ2-3, with D possibly TRBD1 on 6 matching bases. This CDR3 spans 15 amino acids. From germline, CDR1 is SGHRS and CDR2 YFSETQ. V was clipped by 0 bases and J by 1 base, with 9 bases between them. This chain's CDR3 is CASSLEPGGTDTQYF. The CDR3 DNA follows: TGCGCCAGCAGCTTGGAGCCAGGGGGCACAGATACGCAGTATTTT. Full variable domain (remainder filled in from reference TRBV5-1 and TRBJ2-3): KAGVTQTPRYLIKTRGQQVTLSCSPISGHRSVSWYQQTPGQGLQFLFEYFSETQRNKGNFPGRFSGRQFSNSRSEMNVSTLELGDSALYLCASSLEPGGTDTQYFGPGTRLTVL.

This clonotype has a count of ten or more. The chain employs TRBV29-1 and TRBJ2-7; D may be TRBD2 (5 bases). Germline V gene sequence: CDR1 SQVTM, CDR2 ANQGSEA. The CDR3 has 13 amino acids. Trimming removed 4 bases from V and 3 bases from J, with 13 bases in between. DNA for the CDR3: TGCAGCGTTGCACAGCGGAGCCACTACGAGCAGTACTTC. It encodes CSVAQRSHYEQYF.

This clonotype was detected once. The junction differs from germline at one of its ends, possibly a read error. V is TRBV29-1 and J is TRBJ2-7; tentative D call: TRBD1 (5 bases). The CDR3 consists of 13 residues. Germline CDR1 reads SQVTM; CDR2 reads ANQGSEA. This chain's CDR3 is CSVARGSSYQQYF. CDR3 sequence (DNA): TGCAGCGTTGCAAGGGGCAGCTCCTACCAGCAGTACTTC.

The chain couples TRBV7-9 to TRBJ1-1; 7 bases match TRBD1. V gave up 5 bases and J gave up 0 bases; unmatched junction bases: 9. Looked up from germline, CDR1 is SEHNR and CDR2 is FQNEAQ (reference sequence). The CDR3 length is 16 residues. The CDR3 spells CASSPGGQPMNTEAFF. In nucleotides, the CDR3 is TGTGCCAGCAGCCCCGGGGGACAGCCCATGAACACTGAAGCTTTCTTT.

The chain carries TRBV21-1 and TRBJ1-5; the table's TRBD1 call for D was not verified on the DNA. TRBV21-1 is designated a pseudogene. CDR3 length: 15 amino acids. The CDR3, as DNA: TGTGCCAGCAGCAAGCCCAACAGGGTCTATCAGCCCCAGCATTTT. This gives the protein CASSKPNRVYQPQHF.

This clonotype was detected a few times. V is TRBV20-1 and J is TRBJ1-4; D is undetermined. Germline V gives CDR1 DFQATT, CDR2 SNEGSKA (reference sequence). V lost 7 bases to trimming and J lost 2 bases, with 14 bases between them. The CDR3 consists of 14 residues. The CDR3 spells CSGPPSGTNEKLFF. The CDR3 DNA reads TGCAGTGGCCCCCCGAGTGGGACTAATGAAAAACTGTTTTTT.

The rearrangement joins TRBV7-9 to TRBJ1-2, with D possibly matching TRBD1 (6 bases). The CDR3 covers 14 residues. The V gene's germline CDR1 is SEHNR and CDR2 FQNEAQ (reference sequence). With 5 bases removed from V and 5 bases from J, the gap between germline ends came to 15 bases. The chain's CDR3 is CASSPAGQRYGYTF. CDR3 nucleotide sequence: TGTGCCAGCAGCCCAGCCGGACAGAGATATGGCTACACCTTC. The full variable domain, completed using reference TRBV7-9 and TRBJ1-2, is DTGVSQNPRHKITKRGQNVTFRCDPISEHNRLYWYRQTLGQGPEFLTYFQNEAQLEKSRLLSDRFSAERPKGSFSTLEIQRTEQGDSAMYLCASSPAGQRYGYTFGSGTRLTVV.

The rearrangement uses TRBV6-4 and TRBJ1-6; TRBD1 is a possible D gene (6 bases). CDR3 size: 14 residues. Between the trimmed V and J ends, which lost 3 bases and 9 bases, there was a span of 12 bases. Germline V gives CDR1 MRHNA, CDR2 SNTAGT. CDR3 protein: CASSEQGSRSPLHF. The CDR3 region has the DNA TGTGCCAGCAGTGAACAGGGAAGTCGTTCACCCCTCCACTTT.

The chain uses TRBV2 and TRBJ1-4, with 8 bases identical to TRBD1. Germline V CDR1 and CDR2: SNHLY, FYNNEI. V dropped 10 bases and J dropped 11; count of bases not matched to a gene: 12. The CDR3 runs 13 residues. In nucleotides, the CDR3 is TGTGCCATCCGCCGGGGACAGGACGATAAACTGTTTTTT. As protein: CAIRRGQDDKLFF. The entire variable domain, with the rest obtained from reference TRBV2 and TRBJ1-4, is as follows: EPEVTQTPSHQVTQMGQEVILRCVPISNHLYFYWYRQILGQKVEFLVSFYNNEISEKSEIFDDQFSVERPDGSNFTLKIRSTKLEDSAMYFCAIRRGQDDKLFFGSGTQLSVL.

The chain couples TRBV6-6 to TRBJ1-6; no firm D call. V was shortened by 5 bases and J by 5 bases, with 7 bases between the two germline ends. CDR1 and CDR2 (germline): MNHNY, SVGAGI (reference sequence). This CDR3 is 13 amino acids long. CDR3 bases: TGTGCCAGCAGTGAAGCGAATAATTCACCCCTCCACTTT. Its translation: CASSEANNSPLHF.

This chain joins TRBV5-1 and TRBJ1-1; 9 nucleotides align to TRBD1. The CDR3 has 14 amino acids. V gave up 4 bases and J gave up 5 bases; unmatched junction bases: 6. CDR1 and CDR2 from the germline V gene are SGHRS and YFSETQ. The CDR3, as DNA: TGCGCCAGCAGCGTTACAGGGGGCCTAACTGAAGCTTTCTTT. Its translation: CASSVTGGLTEAFF.

The chain uses TRBV15 and TRBJ1-1; D is undetermined. The CDR3 runs 14 residues. The germline V gene has CDR1 LNHNV and CDR2 YYDKDF (reference sequence). Trimming shortened V by 5 bases and J by 4 bases, and 14 bases separated the two germline ends. The CDR3 is CATSGLTLGTEAFF. CDR3 nucleotide sequence: TGTGCCACCAGCGGGCTAACACTCGGCACTGAAGCTTTCTTT.

Remarks on this clonotype: This clone may be a read error of a much larger clone one base away. The chain employs TRBV11-2 and TRBJ1-5; no reliable D call. The V and J ends lost 5 bases and 3 bases respectively, with 11 bases between them. The V gene's germline CDR1 is SGHAT and CDR2 FQNNGV. This CDR3 has 14 amino acids. The CDR3 DNA reads TGTGCCAGCAGCCCTGACATGATCAATCAGCCCCAGCATTTT. This gives the protein CASSPDMINQPQHF.

The gene calls are TRBV12-3 or TRBV12-4 and TRBJ1-3; no clear D gene. This CDR3 contains 15 residues. V shed 6 bases and J shed 0 bases, with 12 bases lying between them. The CDR3 DNA is TGTGCCAGCAGCCTACGTATTAGCTCTGGAAACACCATATATTTT. Translated, it gives CASSLRISSGNTIYF.

V gene TRBV15 combines with J gene TRBJ1-5; TRBD1 matches 8 bases. The CDR3 extends over 14 amino acids. Unmatched junction bases numbered 8, after V lost 7 bases and J lost 6 bases. Germline V gene data show CDR1 as LNHNV and CDR2 as YYDKDF (reference sequence). In nucleotides, the CDR3 is TGTGCCACCACGATGGACAGGGCCGGTCAGCCCCAGCATTTT. It specifies CATTMDRAGQPQHF.

For this clonotype: The germline gene is not matched at one end of the junction; a read error may be the cause. The V call is TRBV24-1, the J call TRBJ2-5; D perhaps matches TRBD2 (5 bases). Germline V CDR1 and CDR2: KGHDR, SFDVKD. This CDR3 spans 14 amino acids. CDR3 sequence: CATSRTGFQEAQYF. The CDR3, as DNA: TGTGCCACCAGCCGGACGGGATTCCAAGAGGCCCAGTACTTC.

The CDR3 protein is CASSSPGQGVFETQYF. The CDR3 bases are TGTGCCAGCAGCTCTCCGGGACAGGGGGTTTTCGAGACCCAGTACTTC. The chain links TRBV7-9 to TRBJ2-5, with TRBD1 matching over 11 bases. Germline V gene sequence: CDR1 SEHNR, CDR2 FQNEAQ (reference sequence). The CDR3 has 16 residues. With V trimmed by 4 bases and J by 5 bases, 9 bases remained unmatched.